The present entry profiles one T cell receptor (beta chain) with its context. These data belong to a study of radiotherapy plus CTLA-4 blockade in lung cancer. Using immunoSEQ multiplex PCR, the repertoire was profiled, and TCRdb retains in-frame clones only, with some absent. This repertoire shows roughly 92,000 clones, around 85% found once; its top ten account for about 2%. The CDR3 is 16 residues long. V shed 6 bases and J shed 1 base, with 16 bases lying between them. Germline values: CDR1 MRHNA, CDR2 SNTAGT. The source material was peripheral blood, sampled from a patient treated with radiotherapy plus ipilimumab. The chain recombines TRBV6-4 with TRBJ2-1, with D possibly being TRBD2 (7 bases). The sequence was collected from a human donor with non-small cell lung cancer who had a partial response to radiotherapy plus ipilimumab. The CDR3 loop is CASSRQGGGSYNEQFF. DNA for the CDR3: TGTGCCAGCAGCCGTCAGGGAGGGGGGTCCTACAATGAGCAGTTCTTC.